This T cell receptor (beta chain) originates from a study of shared clonotypes between healthy human individuals. Findings of the study overall: Estimated richness values were generally larger in naive subsets than in memory subsets. It was expected that sequencing depth would affect clonotype sharing among donors.

Germline V gene sequence: CDR1 GTSNPN, CDR2 SVGIG (reference sequence). The CDR3 consists of 17 residues. V gave up 5 bases and J gave up 0 bases, with 22 bases separating them. Selected positively for CCR7 and CD45RO-negative, naive CD8 cells excluded terminally differentiated effector memory CD45RA+ cells. This clone was picked up one time. Its antigen is unidentified. Each sorted subset replicate got 200 ng genomic DNA, 25,000 to 35,000 genomes. Assay used: immunoSEQ multiplex PCR; TCRdb lists only in-frame clones, some missing. The table records 1.5 million to 2.5 million clones, approximately 94% of them present only once.

The sequenced sample consisted of naive CD8+ T cells sorted from blood. This clonotype originated in a man between 18 and 29 years old in good health. The chain recombines TRBV30 with TRBJ1-1; TRBD1 is a possible D gene (6 bases). The CDR3 nucleotides read TGTGCCTGGGGGAACAGGGAGGCGCTTCCCATGAACACTGAAGCTTTCTTT. This sequence encodes CAWGNREALPMNTEAFF.